This T cell receptor beta chain comes out of a study of T cells in Graves' hyperthyroidism and ophthalmopathy. CDR3 length: 16 residues. Looked up from germline, CDR1 is ENHRY and CDR2 is SYGVKD. Germline trimming cut 3 bases from V and 7 bases from J; bases unmatched to any gene: 8. RNA transcripts were the template for amplifying TCR beta CDR3 regions. With the HTBI primer set, the TCR CDR3 went through a first round of RT-PCR. MiXCR, run by TCRdb on the multiplex PCR reads, gives a single entry per CDR3 protein. The sample lists approximately 600,000 distinct CDR3 sequences, about 20% seen once, with approximately 30% in the top ten.

The TCR originated in a man aged 30-40 years with Graves' ophthalmopathy. This sequence joins TRBV10-3 and TRBJ2-1, with 11 nucleotides matching TRBD2. Sample: blood. CDR3 DNA: TGTGCCATCAGTGACCCTACTAGCGGGAGAGGGAATGAGCAGTTCTTC. Translated: CAISDPTSGRGNEQFF.